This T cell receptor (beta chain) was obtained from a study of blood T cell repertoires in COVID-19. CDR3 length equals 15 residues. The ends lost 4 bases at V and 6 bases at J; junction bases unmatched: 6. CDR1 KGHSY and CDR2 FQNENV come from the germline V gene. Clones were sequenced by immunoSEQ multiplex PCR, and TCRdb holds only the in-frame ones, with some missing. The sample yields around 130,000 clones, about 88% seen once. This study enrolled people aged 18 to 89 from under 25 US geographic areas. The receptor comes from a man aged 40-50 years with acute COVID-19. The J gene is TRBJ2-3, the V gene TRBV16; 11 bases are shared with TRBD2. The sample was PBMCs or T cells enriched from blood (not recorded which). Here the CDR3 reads CASSPRTSGSDTQYF. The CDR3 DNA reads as TGTGCCAGCAGCCCCAGGACTAGCGGGTCCGATACGCAGTATTTT.